A selection of T cell receptor beta chains follows, all from one sample in a study of cytomegalovirus exposure and HLA in healthy donors. Assay used: immunoSEQ multiplex PCR; TCRdb lists only in-frame clones, some missing. The sample gives around 200,000 clones, around 75% of which show up once; approximately 6% is in the top ten. Sequenced: PBMCs. The receptors were sampled from a man aged 40-55 years in good health and CMV-seropositive. The CDR3 runs from the conserved cysteine through the conserved F or W. D genes are given only for firm matches. Not every row has a clone size; where given, it reads once, few, many or a size class.

- TRBJ2-2 - TRBV7-2 CASVQTIPNTGELFF TGTGCCAGCGTTCAGACTATTCCTAACACCGGGGAGCTGTTTTTT
once TRBJ2-3 - TRBV9 CASSVGETRHHTQYF TGTGCCAGCAGCGTAGGAGAAACGCGGCACCATACGCAGTATTTT
- TRBJ1-5 TRBD1 TRBV19 CASREQGLYQPQHF TGTGCCAGTAGGGAACAGGGGCTGTATCAGCCCCAGCATTTT
few TRBJ2-7 TRBD1 TRBV9 CASSVAQGADEQYF TGTGCCAGCAGCGTAGCACAGGGGGCCGACGAGCAGTACTTC
few TRBJ2-7 - TRBV2 CASTGALSYEQYF TGTGCCAGCACAGGGGCCCTCTCCTACGAGCAGTACTTC
- TRBJ1-4 - TRBV7-2 CASSLNRIKNEKLFF TGTGCCAGCAGCTTAAACAGAATAAAAAATGAAAAACTGTTTTTT
- TRBJ1-3 - TRBV30 CAWTGQGGNTIYF TGTGCCTGGACGGGACAAGGTGGAAACACCATATATTTT
- TRBJ2-5 TRBD1 TRBV6-6 CASSYLPSTGITVQYF TGTGCCAGCAGTTACCTACCGTCGACAGGGATTACTGTCCAGTACTTC
- TRBJ2-2 TRBD1 TRBV29-1 CSGGTGSTGELFF TGCAGCGGGGGGACAGGGAGCACCGGGGAGCTGTTTTTT
- TRBJ1-6 - TRBV6-5 CASSYSQGTSPLHF TGTGCCAGCAGTTACTCACAGGGAACTTCACCCCTCCACTTT
- TRBJ2-3 TRBD1 TRBV6-5 CASRGTGLADTQYF TGTGCCAGCAGAGGGACAGGGTTGGCAGATACGCAGTATTTT
- TRBJ2-1 - TRBV7-2 CASSQGGVPSPYNEQFF TGTGCCAGCAGCCAGGGTGGGGTCCCCAGCCCCTACAATGAGCAGTTCTTC
- TRBJ2-5 - TRBV28 CASSTHSSGETQYF TGTGCCAGCAGTACCCATAGCTCGGGGGAGACCCAGTACTTC
- TRBJ1-2 TRBD1 TRBV28 CASAPGGGYGYTF TGTGCCAGCGCACCAGGGGGCGGCTATGGCTACACCTTC
- TRBJ2-1 TRBD2 TRBV5-1 CASSSSSGGARSEQFF TGCGCCAGCAGCTCTTCTAGCGGGGGGGCGAGGTCGGAGCAGTTCTTC
- TRBJ1-1 - TRBV5-4 CASSPPRPGDGEAFF TGTGCCAGCAGCCCTCCTCGGCCCGGGGATGGTGAAGCTTTCTTT
- TRBJ1-5 - TRBV28 CASSSTPNQPQHF TGTGCCAGCAGTTCCACTCCCAATCAGCCCCAGCATTTT
few TRBJ1-4 TRBD1 TRBV7-6 CASSLGQGGLEKLFF TGTGCCAGCAGCCTTGGACAGGGGGGCCTTGAAAAACTGTTTTTT
- TRBJ2-3 - TRBV25-1 CASSSGTLTDTQYF TGTGCCAGCAGTTCCGGGACACTCACAGATACGCAGTATTTT
- TRBJ2-3 TRBD2 TRBV6-4 CASSDSGGGTDTQYF TGTGCCAGCAGTGACAGCGGGGGAGGCACAGATACGCAGTATTTT
- TRBJ2-2 TRBD1 TRBV2 CASRRTGGIGELFF TGTGCCAGCAGACGGACAGGGGGCATCGGGGAGCTGTTTTTT
- TRBJ2-7 TRBD2 TRBV28 CASRVAGSSYEQYF TGTGCCAGCAGGGTAGCGGGGAGCTCCTACGAGCAGTACTTC
- TRBJ1-2 - TRBV4-3 CASSQDRGRGGYGYTF TGCGCCAGCAGCCAAGATCGAGGACGGGGAGGATATGGCTACACCTTC
- TRBJ2-3 TRBD1 TRBV11-3 CASSSPGTGRSTQYF TGTGCCAGCAGCTCACCCGGGACAGGGAGGAGTACGCAGTATTTT
- TRBJ2-7 TRBD1 TRBV7-2 CASSLSTKQGAYEQYF TGTGCCAGCAGCCTATCGACAAAGCAGGGGGCCTACGAGCAGTACTTC
- TRBJ2-7 - TRBV11-2 CASSSGGVLSEQYF TGTGCCAGCAGCTCTGGCGGGGTTTTATCCGAGCAGTACTTC
- TRBJ1-3 - TRBV5-1 CASSLSTVSGNTIYF TGCGCCAGCAGCTTGTCGACTGTCTCTGGAAACACCATATATTTT
few TRBJ2-3 TRBD2 TRBV30 CACPPQTSGGGTDTQYF TGTGCCTGTCCTCCCCAGACTAGCGGGGGGGGCACAGATACGCAGTATTTT
- TRBJ2-7 TRBD2 TRBV7-6 CASSTERGDEQYF TGTGCCAGCAGCACTGAACGGGGGGACGAGCAGTACTTC
once TRBJ1-5 TRBD1 TRBV18 CASSAQTGIGQPQHF TGTGCCAGCTCAGCGCAGACAGGGATCGGTCAGCCCCAGCATTTT
- TRBJ2-7 TRBD1 TRBV6-5 CASSRQQGAGYEQYF TGTGCCAGCAGTCGTCAACAGGGGGCAGGCTACGAGCAGTACTTC
few TRBJ1-4 TRBD1 TRBV28 CASQGVTNEKLFF TGTGCCAGCCAGGGGGTCACTAATGAAAAACTGTTTTTT
once TRBJ1-5 TRBD1 TRBV5-1 CASSLIPGAQTGGTRNQPQHF TGCGCCAGCAGCTTGATCCCCGGGGCACAAACAGGGGGCACTCGCAATCAGCCCCAGCATTTT
- TRBJ1-1 TRBD1 TRBV6-5 CASRRQGRMNTEAFF TGTGCCAGCAGGCGACAGGGGCGCATGAACACTGAAGCTTTCTTT
- TRBJ2-1 TRBD2 TRBV19 CATNRRTSGGVNNEQFF TGTGCCACCAACCGCAGGACTAGCGGGGGGGTAAACAATGAGCAGTTCTTC
- TRBJ1-2 - TRBV4-1 CASSQDERGPYGYTF TGCGCCAGCAGCCAAGATGAACGGGGTCCTTATGGCTACACCTTC
- TRBJ1-1 TRBD1 TRBV7-3 CASSLGQANTEAFF TGTGCCAGCAGCCTAGGACAGGCGAACACTGAAGCTTTCTTT
- TRBJ2-1 - TRBV7-8 CASSLEVASSSYNEQFF TGTGCCAGCAGCTTAGAGGTAGCGTCGAGCTCCTACAATGAGCAGTTCTTC